The subject of this entry is one TCR beta chain. What it binds is not known. With 6 bases clipped from V and 6 bases from J, the junction kept 13 bases outside the gene matches. This CDR3 has 15 residues. CDR1 is LGHDT and CDR2 is YNNKEL in the germline V gene (reference sequence). The data were obtained in a study of T-cell memory formation after mild COVID-19. The study's findings and limits: Clones contracting day 15 to 85 were balanced CD4/CD8; later expanders leaned CD4+.

TCRdb reanalysed the 5' RACE reads using MiXCR and keeps one entry per CDR3 protein. The table shows 65,000 to 90,000 distinct CDR3 sequences, with around 13% occurring only once. The chain uses TRBV3-1 and TRBJ2-7; the match to TRBD1 covers 8 bases. The sequencing sample was made of PBMCs or a T cell subset sorted from them (not recorded which). The source of this sequence is a young man who had mild COVID-19 (a few samples of this study predate the infection). Cell type and time point are not known. DNA of the CDR3: TGTGCCAGCAGTCCTGGGATGGGGACAGGCAGCGAGCAGTACGTC. It is translated as CASSPGMGTGSEQYV.